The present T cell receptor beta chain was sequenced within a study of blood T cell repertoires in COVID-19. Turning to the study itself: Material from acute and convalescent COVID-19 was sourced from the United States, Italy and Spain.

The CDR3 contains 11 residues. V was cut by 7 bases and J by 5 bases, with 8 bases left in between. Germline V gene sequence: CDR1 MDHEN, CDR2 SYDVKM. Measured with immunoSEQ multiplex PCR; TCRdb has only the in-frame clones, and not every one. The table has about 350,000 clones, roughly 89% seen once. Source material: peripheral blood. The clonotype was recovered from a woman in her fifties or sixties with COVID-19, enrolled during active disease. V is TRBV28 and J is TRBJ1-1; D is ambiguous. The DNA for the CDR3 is TGTGCCAGCATACGGTGGACTGAAGCTTTCTTT. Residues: CASIRWTEAFF.